These 10 T cell receptor beta chains share one sample of origin, sequenced in a study of CD8 T cells in ankylosing spondylitis. TCRdb itself ran the 5' RACE reads through MiXCR, one entry per CDR3 protein. There are about 160,000 distinct CDR3 sequences in the sample; around 17% occur only once, and approximately 7.8% lies in the top ten. Sequencing was performed on blood, either unsorted or a sorted T cell fraction (not recorded which). The origin of the receptors is a male donor with ankylosing spondylitis or in good health (not recorded which).

This clonotype turned up a few times. This chain joins TRBV10-3 and TRBJ2-7, with D tentatively TRBD2 (5 bases). V gave up 5 bases and J gave up 0 bases, with 11 bases separating them. The CDR3 spans 14 residues. Per the germline V gene, CDR1 is ENHRY and CDR2 is SYGVKD. Here the CDR3 reads CAISLSGFSYEQYF. Here the CDR3 DNA reads TGTGCCATCAGTCTAAGCGGATTCTCCTACGAGCAGTACTTC.

J is TRBJ1-5 and V is TRBV28; no clear D. V dropped 3 bases and J dropped 7 bases, with 13 bases sitting between them. The CDR3 covers 14 residues. CDR1 and CDR2 from the germline V gene are MDHEN and SYDVKM. The CDR3 spells CASSLSQIGQPQHF. The CDR3, as DNA: TGTGCCAGCAGTTTGAGTCAGATAGGGCAGCCCCAGCATTTT.

The table lists this clonotype with a few counts. This rearrangement joins TRBV2 to TRBJ2-3, with TRBD2 matching 8 bases. Per the germline V gene, CDR1 is SNHLY and CDR2 is FYNNEI. V lost 3 bases to trimming and J lost 6 bases; unmatched junction nucleotides: 8. This CDR3 has 15 amino acids. The CDR3 loop is CASSEASGFSDTQYF. DNA of the CDR3: TGTGCCAGCAGTGAGGCTAGCGGGTTCAGCGATACGCAGTATTTT.

V usage is TRBV24-1 and J usage is TRBJ2-3, with TRBD1 matching 12 bases. V shed 1 base and J 1 base; nucleotides not matched to a gene: 8. The CDR3 extends over 19 amino acids. Germline V CDR1 and CDR2: KGHDR, SFDVKD. The CDR3 spells CATSDFIPGQGAGTDTQYF. The CDR3 DNA is TGTGCCACCAGTGATTTTATCCCGGGACAGGGGGCGGGCACAGATACGCAGTATTTT.

The V gene is TRBV7-9, the J gene TRBJ2-3; D is undetermined. The CDR3 has 12 amino acids. In germline, CDR1 is SEHNR, CDR2 FQNEAQ (reference sequence). Trimming removed 3 bases at V and 6 bases at J, with 7 bases between. The CDR3 reads CASSFYQDTQYF. CDR3 in DNA: TGTGCCAGCAGCTTCTATCAGGATACGCAGTATTTT.

As to this clonotype: One end of the junction fails to match germline, which may point to a read error. V is TRBV29-1 and J is TRBJ2-7; the D gene is possibly TRBD2 (7 bases). The length of the CDR3 is 14 residues. CDR1 and CDR2 (germline): SQVTM, ANQGSEA. This CDR3 is CSIEEGGFSYEQYF. Here the CDR3 DNA reads TGCAGCATTGAAGAGGGGGGGTTCTCCTACGAGCAGTACTTC.

In this sample, this clonotype turned up once. This chain links TRBV7-7 with TRBJ2-5, with D perhaps matching TRBD2 (6 bases). The V gene lost 4 bases and the J gene lost 5 bases, with 14 bases spanning the gap. The CDR3 runs 14 residues. CDR1 SSHAT and CDR2 FNYEAQ come from the germline V gene (reference sequence). The CDR3 region is CASSYRTTTETQYF. The DNA of the CDR3 is TGTGCCAGCAGCTATCGGACTACCACGGAGACCCAGTACTTC.

Many counts were recorded for this clonotype. The CDR3 here is CASSKDNSKTGELFF. CDR3 DNA: TGTGCCAGCAGCAAAGATAACAGTAAAACCGGGGAGCTGTTTTTT. V and J are TRBV21-1 and TRBJ2-2. TRBV21-1 is reported as a pseudogene. The CDR3 is 15 residues long.

V and J are TRBV5-1 and TRBJ1-2, with D maybe TRBD1 (5 bases). The CDR3 loop spans 13 amino acids. V gave up 4 bases and J gave up 3 bases, with 10 bases separating them. Germline values: CDR1 SGHRS, CDR2 YFSETQ. For the CDR3, the DNA is TGCGCCAGCAGCCTACAGGAACACTATGGCTACACCTTC. Protein product: CASSLQEHYGYTF.

This clonotype was found many times. The chain is built from TRBV29-1 and TRBJ1-1, with a possible D match to TRBD1 (6 bases). Germline assignment: CDR1 SQVTM and CDR2 ANQGSEA. CDR3 size: 17 residues. V lost 1 base to trimming and J lost 9 bases, with 27 bases between them. CDR3 residues: CSVEVIVADSAQQQAFF. CDR3 nucleotides: TGCAGCGTTGAAGTGATAGTCGCGGACAGCGCCCAGCAACAAGCTTTCTTT.